The 22 T cell receptor beta chains listed next were all sequenced from one sample in a study of T-cell reconstitution after alpha-beta-depleted transplantation in children (dated by TCRdb to 2016 to 2017). The treatment or condition label on this specimen signifies: allogeneic hematopoietic cell transplantation with graft depleted of TCRalphabeta T cells and CD19 B cells. The library was obtained by PCR. The sequencing machine was an Illumina HiSeq 2500. TCR library preparation used molecular barcoding, with unique molecular identifiers applied to normalize quantification of the TCRbeta repertoire. The raw public data were reprocessed by TCRdb itself: fastp quality trimming at Q25, MiXCR clonotype calling, in-frame beta chains only. Rows merge per CDR3 protein into single entries with the most common DNA and genes. The sample table holds around 700,000 distinct CDR3 sequences, of which over 10% were seen once. The ten largest clones add up to 0.79% of the sample.

The sequenced sample was PBMCs, obtained before TCRalphabeta/CD19-depleted stem cell transplant. These TCRs come from a girl aged 2 to 10 with congenital amegakaryocytic thrombocytopenia, due to receive a stem cell transplant.

This clonotype has only a few counts. The V and J genes are TRBV12-3 or TRBV12-4 and TRBJ2-6, with TRBD1 identical over 9 bases. This CDR3 has 16 amino acids. The junction had 6 bases not matched to a gene; V was cut back by 6 bases and J by 3 bases. The CDR3 loop reads CASRRGQGFGANVLTF. In DNA, the CDR3 is TGTGCCAGCAGGAGAGGACAGGGGTTTGGGGCCAACGTCCTGACTTTC.

This clonotype appeared many times. J is TRBJ1-1 and V is TRBV12-3 or TRBV12-4; D is possibly TRBD1 (5 bases). V lost 4 bases to trimming and J lost 9 bases, with 9 bases between them. CDR3 size: 11 residues. The DNA of the CDR3 is TGTGCCAGCAGTTCTAGACAGAAAGCTTTCTTT. Translated, it gives CASSSRQKAFF.

In its sample, this clonotype was seen many times. The chain has TRBV12-3 or TRBV12-4 and TRBJ2-2; 9 bases align to TRBD1. With 3 bases clipped from V and 4 bases from J, the junction kept 6 bases outside the gene matches. The CDR3 is made up of 16 amino acids. CDR3 sequence (DNA): TGTGCCAGCAGTTTTACAGGGGGCTCGGGCACCGGGGAGCTGTTTTTT. Translated, it gives CASSFTGGSGTGELFF.

This clonotype was counted ten times or more. The CDR3 reads CASSHGENYEQYF. CDR3 coding DNA: TGTGCCAGCAGCCACGGGGAGAACTACGAGCAGTACTTC. The V and J genes are TRBV27 and TRBJ2-7; TRBD2 might be the D (5 bases). V lost 6 bases and J 3 bases, leaving 12 bases between the germline ends. Per the germline V gene, CDR1 is MNHEY and CDR2 is SMNVEV (reference sequence). This CDR3 is built from 13 residues.

This clonotype was observed a few times. V is TRBV20-1 and J is TRBJ1-6; D unclear. CDR3 length: 13 residues. Trimming pared 6 bases from V and 4 bases from J, leaving 10 bases between. Germline V lookup: CDR1 DFQATT, CDR2 SNEGSKA (reference sequence). The CDR3 DNA is TGCAGTGCCTTGAACCCGTATAATTCACCCCTCCACTTT. It codes for CSALNPYNSPLHF.

This clonotype was recorded many times. The V call is TRBV5-1, the J call TRBJ1-2; D may be TRBD1 (6 bases). The CDR3 covers 16 residues. V was pared by 0 bases and J by 7 bases, with 19 bases between. Germline assignment: CDR1 SGHRS and CDR2 YFSETQ. CDR3 bases: TGCGCCAGCAGCTTGGTAAAGACAGGAGGGACCTCTGGCTACACCTTC. Translating it yields CASSLVKTGGTSGYTF.

This clonotype has just a few counts. The J gene is TRBJ2-3, the V gene TRBV2; no firm D call. Germline lookup yields CDR1 SNHLY and CDR2 FYNNEI. The germline V and J ends were trimmed by 5 bases and 0 bases, with 15 bases remaining between them. The CDR3 totals 16 residues. The CDR3 loop is CASSFILTTSTDTQYF. CDR3 DNA sequence: TGTGCCAGCAGTTTTATATTGACAACCAGCACAGATACGCAGTATTTT. Complete variable domain (other parts from reference TRBV2 and TRBJ2-3): EPEVTQTPSHQVTQMGQEVILRCVPISNHLYFYWYRQILGQKVEFLVSFYNNEISEKSEIFDDQFSVERPDGSNFTLKIRSTKLEDSAMYFCASSFILTTSTDTQYFGPGTRLTVL.

In this sample, this clonotype turned up many times. The rearrangement links TRBV12-3 or TRBV12-4 to TRBJ2-2, with 7 bases matching TRBD2. This CDR3 is built from 17 residues. Losses at the gene ends were 2 bases for V and 0 bases for J; bases not matched to a gene: 6. This chain's CDR3 is CASSLQAGRSNTGELFF. The CDR3 DNA follows: TGTGCCAGCAGTTTACAAGCGGGAAGATCGAACACCGGGGAGCTGTTTTTT.

This clonotype was recorded many times. With a much larger clone just one base away, this may be a read error. The V call is TRBV5-1, the J call TRBJ1-5, with TRBD1 matching over 7 bases. The CDR3 contains 14 residues. Germline lookup yields CDR1 SGHRS and CDR2 YFSETQ. Trimming removed 1 base from V and 3 bases from J; junction bases left unmatched: 1. CDR3 coding DNA: TGCGCCAGCAGCTTGACAGGGGTCAATCAGCCCCAGCATTTT. It is translated as CASSLTGVNQPQHF.

This clonotype was observed many times. This chain uses TRBV20-1 with TRBJ2-5; D remains ambiguous. The CDR3 runs 11 residues. Germline V gene data show CDR1 as DFQATT and CDR2 as SNEGSKA (reference sequence). V shed 0 bases and J shed 4 bases, with 3 bases lying between them. CDR3 loop: CSARDIETQYF. In DNA, the CDR3 is TGCAGTGCTAGAGATATAGAGACCCAGTACTTC.

Many counts were recorded for this clonotype. The chain uses TRBV5-1 and TRBJ2-1; tentatively, D is TRBD2 (6 bases). V was trimmed by 6 bases and J by 1 base, leaving 11 bases between them. This CDR3 is built from 14 residues. CDR1 SGHRS and CDR2 YFSETQ come from the germline V gene. CDR3 residues: CASMGGMSYNEQFF. Here the CDR3 DNA reads TGCGCCAGCATGGGCGGGATGTCCTACAATGAGCAGTTCTTC.

The CDR3 reads CASSMISGGSYNEQFF. CDR3 coding DNA: TGTGCCAGCAGCATGATTAGCGGGGGCTCCTACAATGAGCAGTTCTTC. The gene calls are TRBV3-1 and TRBJ2-1, with 9 bases lining up with TRBD2. Germline V gene lookup returns CDR1 LGHDT and CDR2 YNNKEL (reference sequence). The CDR3 runs 16 residues. With V trimmed by 5 bases and J by 0 bases, 5 bases remained unmatched.

This clonotype was detected ten times or more. The chain combines TRBV20-1 with TRBJ2-7; possibly TRBD1 for D (5 bases). The CDR3 has 11 amino acids. The V end lost 5 bases, the J end lost 4 bases, and 9 bases lay between the germline ends. The germline gives CDR1 DFQATT, CDR2 SNEGSKA (reference sequence). CDR3 region: CSAEGEYEQYF. DNA of the CDR3: TGCAGTGCTGAAGGGGAATACGAGCAGTACTTC.

A few counts support this clonotype. The chain uses TRBV29-1 and TRBJ2-1; 8 bases fit TRBD2. CDR1 and CDR2 from the germline V gene are SQVTM and ANQGSEA. The J segment lost 9 bases and the V segment lost 6 bases, leaving 25 bases of the junction unmatched. This CDR3 is 18 amino acids long. CDR3 DNA: TGCAGCGTACCTACTCCGGGACTAGTATCCTCAAGCGGGGGTGAGCAGTTCTTC. Translating gives CSVPTPGLVSSSGGEQFF.

This clonotype was detected ten times or more. The V gene is TRBV12-3 or TRBV12-4, the J gene TRBJ2-2, with 8 bases lining up with TRBD1. Trimming cost V 5 bases and J 3 bases; bases outside gene matches: 5. CDR3 length: 15 amino acids. CDR3 protein: CASSRGTGYTGELFF. For the CDR3, the DNA is TGTGCCAGCAGTAGAGGGACAGGTTACACCGGGGAGCTGTTTTTT.

This clonotype was seen repeatedly, ten times or more. This rearrangement joins TRBV29-1 to TRBJ2-1, with a weak D call TRBD1 (6 bases). V was pared by 0 bases and J by 7 bases, with 13 bases between. Germline CDR1 and CDR2: SQVTM and ANQGSEA. This CDR3 has 14 amino acids. CDR3 sequence reads: CSVEEGWGRNEQFF. In DNA form, the CDR3 reads TGCAGCGTTGAAGAGGGGTGGGGGCGAAATGAGCAGTTCTTC.

This clonotype was observed a few times. The V and J genes are TRBV19 and TRBJ1-2; D call uncertain. The V gene's germline CDR1 is LNHDA and CDR2 SQIVND (reference sequence). The CDR3 is made up of 14 amino acids. The ends were cut back, 0 bases at V and 2 bases at J, with 7 bases in the middle. CDR3 in DNA: TGTGCCAGTAGTATAGATACACAGAACTATGGCTACACCTTC. It is translated as CASSIDTQNYGYTF. Using reference TRBV19 and TRBJ1-2 for the parts outside the CDR3, the full variable domain is DGGITQSPKYLFRKEGQNVTLSCEQNLNHDAMYWYRQDPGQGLRLIYYSQIVNDFQKGDIAEGYSVSREKKESFPLTVTSAQKNPTAFYLCASSIDTQNYGYTFGSGTRLTVV.

Note on this clonotype: A much larger clone differs from this one at a single base, so this may be a read error. The rearrangement joins TRBV20-1 to TRBJ2-5, with D unclear. CDR3 length: 12 amino acids. CDR1 and CDR2 from the germline V gene are DFQATT and SNEGSKA (reference sequence). This CDR3 is CSASLRGETRYF. The CDR3 nucleotides are TGCAGTGCTAGTCTACGAGGAGAGACCCGGTACTTC.

The chain uses TRBV11-2 and TRBJ2-6, with D perhaps TRBD1 (6 bases). This CDR3 is 18 amino acids long. Germline V lookup: CDR1 SGHAT, CDR2 FQNNGV. Trimming stripped 4 bases from V and 1 base from J, with 17 bases between. For the CDR3, the DNA is TGTGCCAGCAGCTCAACAGGGATACCTAGATCTGGGGCCAACGTCCTGACTTTC. Encoded protein: CASSSTGIPRSGANVLTF.

In regard to this clonotype: The junction differs from germline at one of its ends, possibly a read error. The chain couples TRBV7-8 to TRBJ2-1; 12 bases are a match to TRBD2. The CDR3 spans 19 residues. Germline lookup yields CDR1 SGHVS and CDR2 FQNEAQ. In nucleotides, the CDR3 is TGTGCCAGCAGCTTTTTAAGCCTAGCGGGAGGGCCAGCCTACAATGGGCAGTTCTTC. Its translation: CASSFLSLAGGPAYNGQFF.

The chain carries TRBV7-2 and TRBJ2-5; possibly TRBD2 for D (5 bases). The CDR3 spans 13 residues. CDR1 SGHTA and CDR2 FQGNSA come from the germline V gene. The V end lost 5 bases, the J end lost 8 bases, and 15 bases lay between the germline ends. The DNA for the CDR3 is TGTGCCAGCAGCCCCTCGGGGTCCCGAACCCAGTACTTC. This gives the protein CASSPSGSRTQYF.

This clonotype was seen only a few times. CDR3 bases: TGCAGCGTTGTACCGGGTTCCGGTGAAAAACTGTTTTTT. This codes for CSVVPGSGEKLFF. This chain links TRBV29-1 with TRBJ1-4; no clear D gene. In germline, CDR1 is SQVTM, CDR2 ANQGSEA. Trimming took off 4 bases at V and 7 bases at J, with 13 bases between the two ends. This CDR3 region has 13 residues.